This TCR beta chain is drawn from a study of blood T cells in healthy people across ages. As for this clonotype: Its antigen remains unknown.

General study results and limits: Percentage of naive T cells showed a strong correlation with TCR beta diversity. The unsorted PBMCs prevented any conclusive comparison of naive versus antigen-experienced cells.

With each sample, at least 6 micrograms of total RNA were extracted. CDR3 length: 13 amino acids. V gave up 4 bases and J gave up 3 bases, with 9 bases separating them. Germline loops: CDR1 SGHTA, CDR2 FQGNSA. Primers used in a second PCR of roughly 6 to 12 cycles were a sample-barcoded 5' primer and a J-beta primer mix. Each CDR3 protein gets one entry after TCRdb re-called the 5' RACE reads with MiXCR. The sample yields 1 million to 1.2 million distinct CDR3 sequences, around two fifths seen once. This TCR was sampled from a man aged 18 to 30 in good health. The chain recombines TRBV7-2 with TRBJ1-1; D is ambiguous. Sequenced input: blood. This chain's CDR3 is CASSSPLDTEAFF. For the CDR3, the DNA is TGTGCCAGCAGCTCCCCCCTGGACACTGAAGCTTTCTTT.